This T cell receptor (beta chain) stems from a study of blood T cell repertoires in COVID-19. Turning to the study itself: From the United States, Italy and Spain came samples of acute and convalescent COVID-19.

The V gene's germline CDR1 is SGHDN and CDR2 FVKESK. The length of the CDR3 is 17 residues. Using immunoSEQ multiplex PCR, the repertoire was profiled, and TCRdb retains in-frame clones only, with some absent. The table includes some 180,000 clones, 80% detected once. For this clone: At one of its ends the junction is not consistent with the germline gene, which may arise from a read error.

This chain joins TRBV14 and TRBJ1-1; TRBD1 might be the D (6 bases). Sequences were obtained from peripheral blood. This clonotype was sampled from a man aged 55 to 70 with acute or convalescent COVID-19. The CDR3 loop reads CASSQYTGLLRNAEAFF. The CDR3 nucleotides are TGTGCCAGCAGCCAGTACACAGGGCTGTTGCGGAACGCTGAAGCTTTCTTT.